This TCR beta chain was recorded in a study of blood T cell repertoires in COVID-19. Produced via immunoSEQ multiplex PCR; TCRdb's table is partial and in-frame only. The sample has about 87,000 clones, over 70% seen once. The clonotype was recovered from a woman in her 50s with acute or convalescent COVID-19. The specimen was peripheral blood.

This CDR3 is CASSVGEVRDAFF. The CDR3 DNA reads TGTGCCAGCAGCGTAGGGGAGGTCAGAGACGCTTTCTTT. J is TRBJ1-1 and V is TRBV9; D is ambiguous. CDR3 length: 13 amino acids. V lost 0 bases, J lost 11 bases, and 14 bases lay in between. Germline CDR1 reads SGDLS; CDR2 reads YYNGEE.